The rows below give T cell receptor beta chains drawn from one sample of a study of blood T cell repertoires in COVID-19. The assay was immunoSEQ multiplex PCR, and TCRdb's table has in-frame clones only and misses some. Of 200,000 to 250,000 clones listed, approximately 89% are singletons. The sequenced material came from PBMCs or T cells enriched from blood (not recorded which). Source of these receptors: a woman aged 25-40 years who had been exposed to COVID-19. Each CDR3 is given with its conserved first and last residue. Each record gives: J gene, D gene, V gene, CDR3 DNA, CDR3 protein. A D gene is named only where the DNA matches it firmly.

j_gene: TRBJ1-1
d_gene: TRBD1
v_gene: TRBV28
CDR3nt: TGTGCCAGCAGTTCACCCTCCAGAACAGGGGGTTTGAACACTGAAGCTTTCTTT
CDR3aa: CASSSPSRTGGLNTEAFF

j_gene: TRBJ2-7
d_gene: -
v_gene: TRBV12-2
CDR3nt: TGTGCAAGTCGCTTAGCCGCCGGGACTAGCGGGCGGTACGAGCAGTACTTC
CDR3aa: CASRLAAGTSGRYEQYF

j_gene: TRBJ2-3
d_gene: TRBD2
v_gene: TRBV5-1
CDR3nt: TGCGCCAGCAGCCCTAGCGGGATGGGCACAGATACGCAGTATTTT
CDR3aa: CASSPSGMGTDTQYF

j_gene: TRBJ1-5
d_gene: -
v_gene: TRBV28
CDR3nt: TGTGCCAGCAGTCCCACCCTCGGGGAGAATCAGCCCCAGCATTTT
CDR3aa: CASSPTLGENQPQHF

j_gene: TRBJ1-1
d_gene: TRBD1
v_gene: TRBV5-1
CDR3nt: TGCGCCAGCAGCTTGGCAGGACAGGGGGGGAACACTGAAGCTTTCTTT
CDR3aa: CASSLAGQGGNTEAFF

j_gene: TRBJ2-3
d_gene: -
v_gene: TRBV6-4
CDR3nt: TGTGCCAGCAGTGACTGGAGAGGGGGGCAGTATTTT
CDR3aa: CASSDWRGGQYF

j_gene: TRBJ1-5
d_gene: -
v_gene: TRBV5-1
CDR3nt: TGCGCCAGCAGCCCAGGATCTAGCAATCAGCCCCAGCATTTT
CDR3aa: CASSPGSSNQPQHF

j_gene: TRBJ2-1
d_gene: -
v_gene: TRBV12-5
CDR3nt: TGTGCTAGTGGTTTGGTAAGCGGGCAGTTCTTC
CDR3aa: CASGLVSGQFF

j_gene: TRBJ1-6
d_gene: -
v_gene: TRBV13
CDR3nt: TGTGCCAGCAGCTTAGGTCCAGGGTATTCACCCCTCCACTTT
CDR3aa: CASSLGPGYSPLHF

j_gene: TRBJ2-7
d_gene: -
v_gene: TRBV27
CDR3nt: TGTGCCAGCAGTTTATCTAGGAGACGCGAGCAGTACTTC
CDR3aa: CASSLSRRREQYF

j_gene: TRBJ2-7
d_gene: TRBD2
v_gene: TRBV5-1
CDR3nt: TGCGCCAGCAGGTTACTAGCGGGAGAGACCTACGAGCAGTACTTC
CDR3aa: CASRLLAGETYEQYF